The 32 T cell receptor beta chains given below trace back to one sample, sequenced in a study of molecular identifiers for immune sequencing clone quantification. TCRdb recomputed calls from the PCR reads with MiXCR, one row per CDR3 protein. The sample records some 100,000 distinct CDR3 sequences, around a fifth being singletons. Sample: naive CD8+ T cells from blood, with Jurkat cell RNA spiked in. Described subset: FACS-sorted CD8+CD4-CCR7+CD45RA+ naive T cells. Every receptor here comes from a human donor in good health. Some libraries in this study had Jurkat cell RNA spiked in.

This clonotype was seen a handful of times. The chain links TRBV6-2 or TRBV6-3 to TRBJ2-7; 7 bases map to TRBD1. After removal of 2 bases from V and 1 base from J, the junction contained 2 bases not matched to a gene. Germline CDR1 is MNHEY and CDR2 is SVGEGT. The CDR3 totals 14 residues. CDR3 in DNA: TGTGCCAGCAGTTACGGACAGGCTTCCTACGAGCAGTACTTC. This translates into CASSYGQASYEQYF.

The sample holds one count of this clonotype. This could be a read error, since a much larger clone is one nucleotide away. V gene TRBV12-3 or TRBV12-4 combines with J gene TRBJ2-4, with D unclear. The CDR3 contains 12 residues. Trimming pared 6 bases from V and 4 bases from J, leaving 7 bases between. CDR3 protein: CASSQPKNIQYF. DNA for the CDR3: TGTGCCAGCAGCCAGCCGAAAAACATTCAGTACTTC.

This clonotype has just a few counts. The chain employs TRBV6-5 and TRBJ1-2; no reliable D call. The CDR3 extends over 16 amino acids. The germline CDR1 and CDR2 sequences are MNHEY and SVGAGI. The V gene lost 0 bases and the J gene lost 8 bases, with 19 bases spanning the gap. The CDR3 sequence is CASSYSSYSLPRGYTF. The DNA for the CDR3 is TGTGCCAGCAGTTACTCGAGTTACAGCCTTCCCAGGGGCTACACCTTC.

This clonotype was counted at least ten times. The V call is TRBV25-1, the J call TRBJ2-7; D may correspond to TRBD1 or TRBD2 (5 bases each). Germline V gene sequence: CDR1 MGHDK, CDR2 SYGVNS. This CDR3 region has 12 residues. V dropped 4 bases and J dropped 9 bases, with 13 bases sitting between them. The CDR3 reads CASSAHTGRQYF. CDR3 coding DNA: TGTGCCAGCAGTGCCCATACGGGACGGCAGTACTTC.

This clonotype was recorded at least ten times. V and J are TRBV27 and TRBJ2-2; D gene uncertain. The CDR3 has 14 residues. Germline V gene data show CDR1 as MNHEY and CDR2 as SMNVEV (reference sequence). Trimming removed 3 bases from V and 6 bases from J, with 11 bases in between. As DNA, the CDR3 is TGTGCCAGCAGTTTTGGTCCAGAACCCGGGGAGCTGTTTTTT. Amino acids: CASSFGPEPGELFF.

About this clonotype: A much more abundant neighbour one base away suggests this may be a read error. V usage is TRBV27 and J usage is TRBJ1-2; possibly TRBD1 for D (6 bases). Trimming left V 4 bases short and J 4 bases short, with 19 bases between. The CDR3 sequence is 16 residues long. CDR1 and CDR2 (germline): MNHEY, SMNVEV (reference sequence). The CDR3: CASSSSLTGAPYGYTF. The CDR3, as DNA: TGTGCCAGCAGTTCAAGCTTGACGGGGGCGCCCTATGGCTACACCTTC.

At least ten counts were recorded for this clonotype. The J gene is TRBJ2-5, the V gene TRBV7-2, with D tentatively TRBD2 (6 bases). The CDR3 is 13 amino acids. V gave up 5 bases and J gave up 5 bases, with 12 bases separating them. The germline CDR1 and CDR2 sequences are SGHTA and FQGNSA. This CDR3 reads CASSPGVRETQYF. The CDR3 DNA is TGTGCCAGCAGCCCGGGAGTTAGGGAGACCCAGTACTTC.

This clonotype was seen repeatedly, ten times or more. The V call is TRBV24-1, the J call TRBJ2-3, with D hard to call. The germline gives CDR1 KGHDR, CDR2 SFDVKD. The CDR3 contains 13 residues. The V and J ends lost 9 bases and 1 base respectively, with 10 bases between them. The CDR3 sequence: CATFPAGTDTQYF. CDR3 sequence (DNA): TGTGCCACCTTTCCGGCCGGCACAGATACGCAGTATTTT.

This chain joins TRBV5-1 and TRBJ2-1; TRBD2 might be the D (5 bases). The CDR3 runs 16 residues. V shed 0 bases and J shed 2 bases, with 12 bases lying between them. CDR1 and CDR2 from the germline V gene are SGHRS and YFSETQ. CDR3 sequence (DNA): TGCGCCAGCAGCTTGGGAGGGCACCCTGCCTACAATGAGCAGTTCTTC. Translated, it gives CASSLGGHPAYNEQFF.

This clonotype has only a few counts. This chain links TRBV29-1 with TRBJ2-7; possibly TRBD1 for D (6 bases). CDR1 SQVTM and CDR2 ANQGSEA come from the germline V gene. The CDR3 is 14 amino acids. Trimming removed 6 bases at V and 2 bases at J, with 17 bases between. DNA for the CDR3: TGCAGCGTCGCCTACGGGGACATAGCCTACGAGCAGTACTTC. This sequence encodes CSVAYGDIAYEQYF.

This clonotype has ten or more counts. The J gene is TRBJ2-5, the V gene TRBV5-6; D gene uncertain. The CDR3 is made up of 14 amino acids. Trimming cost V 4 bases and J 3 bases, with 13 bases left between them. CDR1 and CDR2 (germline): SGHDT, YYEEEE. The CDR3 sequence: CASSPVGGEETQYF. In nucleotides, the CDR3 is TGTGCCAGCAGCCCCGTAGGTGGCGAAGAGACCCAGTACTTC. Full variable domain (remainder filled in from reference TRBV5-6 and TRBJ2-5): DAGVTQSPTHLIKTRGQQVTLRCSPKSGHDTVSWYQQALGQGPQFIFQYYEEEERQRGNFPDRFSGHQFPNYSSELNVNALLLGDSALYLCASSPVGGEETQYFGPGTRLLVL.

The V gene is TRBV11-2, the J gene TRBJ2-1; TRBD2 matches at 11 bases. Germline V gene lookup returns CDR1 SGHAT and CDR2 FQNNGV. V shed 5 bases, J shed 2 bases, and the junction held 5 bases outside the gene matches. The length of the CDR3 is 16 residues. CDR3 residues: CASSPPGLAAYNEQFF. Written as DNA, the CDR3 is TGTGCCAGCAGCCCTCCGGGACTAGCGGCCTACAATGAGCAGTTCTTC.

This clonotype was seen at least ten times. Here the CDR3 DNA reads TGCAGCGTTGATATCTTGGCGGGAGGAACAGATACGCAGTATTTT. Translated: CSVDILAGGTDTQYF. The rearrangement links TRBV29-1 to TRBJ2-3; 8 nucleotides match TRBD2. This CDR3 is built from 15 residues. Unmatched junction bases numbered 8, after V lost 3 bases and J lost 3 bases. The V gene's germline CDR1 is SQVTM and CDR2 ANQGSEA.

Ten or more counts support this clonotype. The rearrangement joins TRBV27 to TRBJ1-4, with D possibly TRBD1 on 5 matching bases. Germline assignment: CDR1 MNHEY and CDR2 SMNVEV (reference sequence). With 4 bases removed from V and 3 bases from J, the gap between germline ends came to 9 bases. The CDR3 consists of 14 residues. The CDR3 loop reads CASSSGSPNEKLFF. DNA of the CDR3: TGTGCCAGCAGTTCAGGGTCTCCTAATGAAAAACTGTTTTTT.

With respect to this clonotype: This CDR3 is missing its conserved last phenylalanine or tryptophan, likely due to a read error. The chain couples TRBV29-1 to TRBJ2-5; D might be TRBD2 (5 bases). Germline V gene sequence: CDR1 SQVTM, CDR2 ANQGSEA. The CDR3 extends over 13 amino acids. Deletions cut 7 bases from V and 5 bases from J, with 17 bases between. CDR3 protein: CSALAGRDETQYC. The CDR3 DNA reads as TGCAGCGCCCTAGCTGGGCGTGATGAGACCCAGTACTGC.

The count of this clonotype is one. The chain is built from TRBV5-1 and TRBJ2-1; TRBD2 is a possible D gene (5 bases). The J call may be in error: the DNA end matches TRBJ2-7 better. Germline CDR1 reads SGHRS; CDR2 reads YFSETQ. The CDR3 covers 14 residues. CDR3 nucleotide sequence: TGCGCCAGTAGCGCTCCCACCTCCTACAATGAGCAGTACTTC. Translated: CASSAPTSYNEQYF.

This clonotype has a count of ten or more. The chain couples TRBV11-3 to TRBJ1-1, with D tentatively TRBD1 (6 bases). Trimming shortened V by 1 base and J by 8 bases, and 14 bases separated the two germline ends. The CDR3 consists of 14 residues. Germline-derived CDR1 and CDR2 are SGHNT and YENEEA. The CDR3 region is CASSLGGGASEAFF. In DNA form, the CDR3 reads TGTGCCAGCAGCTTAGGAGGGGGGGCGAGCGAAGCTTTCTTT. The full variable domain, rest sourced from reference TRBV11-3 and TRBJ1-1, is EAGVVQSPRYKIIEKKQPVAFWCNPISGHNTLYWYLQNLGQGPELLIRYENEEAVDDSQLPKDRFSAERLKGVDSTLKIQPAELGDSAVYLCASSLGGGASEAFFGQGTRLTVV.

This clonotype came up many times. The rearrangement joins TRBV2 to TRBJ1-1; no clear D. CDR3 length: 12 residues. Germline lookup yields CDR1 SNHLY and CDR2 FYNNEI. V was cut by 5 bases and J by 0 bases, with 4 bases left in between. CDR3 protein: CASSLLNTEAFF. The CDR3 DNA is TGTGCCAGCAGTCTACTGAACACTGAAGCTTTCTTT.

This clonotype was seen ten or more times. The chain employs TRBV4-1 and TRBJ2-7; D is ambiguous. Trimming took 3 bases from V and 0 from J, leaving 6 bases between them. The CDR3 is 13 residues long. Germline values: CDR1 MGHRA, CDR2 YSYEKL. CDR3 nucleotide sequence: TGCGCCAGCAGCCACACAAACTCCTACGAGCAGTACTTC. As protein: CASSHTNSYEQYF.

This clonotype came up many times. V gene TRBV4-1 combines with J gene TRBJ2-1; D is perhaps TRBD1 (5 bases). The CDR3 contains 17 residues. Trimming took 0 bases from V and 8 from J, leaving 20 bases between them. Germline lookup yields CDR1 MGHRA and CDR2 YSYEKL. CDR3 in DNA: TGCGCCAGCAGCCAAGATGGAGACAGATATGGTCGGGATGAGCAGTTCTTC. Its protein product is CASSQDGDRYGRDEQFF.

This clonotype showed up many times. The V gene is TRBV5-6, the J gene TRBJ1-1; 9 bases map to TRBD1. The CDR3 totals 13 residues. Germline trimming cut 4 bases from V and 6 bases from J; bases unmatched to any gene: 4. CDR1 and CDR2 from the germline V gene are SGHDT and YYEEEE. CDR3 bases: TGTGCCAGCAGCAGGACAGGGGCGTCTGAAGCTTTCTTT. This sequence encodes CASSRTGASEAFF.

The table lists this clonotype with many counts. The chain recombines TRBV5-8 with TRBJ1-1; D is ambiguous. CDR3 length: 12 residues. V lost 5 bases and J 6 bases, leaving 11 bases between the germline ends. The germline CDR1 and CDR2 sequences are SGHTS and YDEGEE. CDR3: CASSFTYPEAFF. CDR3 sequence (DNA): TGTGCCAGCAGTTTTACATATCCTGAAGCTTTCTTT.

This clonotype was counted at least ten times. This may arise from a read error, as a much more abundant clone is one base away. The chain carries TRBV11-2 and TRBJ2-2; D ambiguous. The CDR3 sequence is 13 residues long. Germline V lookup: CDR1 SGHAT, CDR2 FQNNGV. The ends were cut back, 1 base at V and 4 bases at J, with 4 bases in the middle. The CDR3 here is CASSLGTTGELFF. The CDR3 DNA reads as TGTGCCAGCAGCTTAGGGACCACCGGGGAGCTGTTTTTT.

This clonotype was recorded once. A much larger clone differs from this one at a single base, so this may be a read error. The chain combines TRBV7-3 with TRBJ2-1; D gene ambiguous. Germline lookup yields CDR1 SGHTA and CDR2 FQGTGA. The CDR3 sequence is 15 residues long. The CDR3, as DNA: TGTGCCAGCAGCTTGGCCTTTGGGCTCTACAATGAGGAGTTCTTC. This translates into CASSLAFGLYNEEFF.

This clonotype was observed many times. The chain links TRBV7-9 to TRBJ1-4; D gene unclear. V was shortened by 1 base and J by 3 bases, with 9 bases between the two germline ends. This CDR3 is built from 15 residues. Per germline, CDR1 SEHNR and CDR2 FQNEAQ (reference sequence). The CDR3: CASSLESASNEKLFF. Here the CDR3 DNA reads TGTGCCAGCAGCTTAGAATCGGCATCTAATGAAAAACTGTTTTTT.

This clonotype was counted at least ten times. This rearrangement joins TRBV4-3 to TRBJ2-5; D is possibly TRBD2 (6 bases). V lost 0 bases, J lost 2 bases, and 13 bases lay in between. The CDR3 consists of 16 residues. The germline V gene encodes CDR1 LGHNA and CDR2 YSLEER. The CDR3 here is CASSQESGLAQETQYF. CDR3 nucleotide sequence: TGCGCCAGCAGCCAAGAGTCGGGCCTAGCGCAAGAGACCCAGTACTTC.

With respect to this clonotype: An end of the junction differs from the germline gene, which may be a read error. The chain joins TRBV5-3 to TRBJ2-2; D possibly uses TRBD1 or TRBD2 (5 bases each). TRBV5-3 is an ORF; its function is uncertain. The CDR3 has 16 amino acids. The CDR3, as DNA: TGTGCCAGCAGTTGGGACCTTCAGCCCCTCACCAGGGAGCTGTTTTTT. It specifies CASSWDLQPLTRELFF.

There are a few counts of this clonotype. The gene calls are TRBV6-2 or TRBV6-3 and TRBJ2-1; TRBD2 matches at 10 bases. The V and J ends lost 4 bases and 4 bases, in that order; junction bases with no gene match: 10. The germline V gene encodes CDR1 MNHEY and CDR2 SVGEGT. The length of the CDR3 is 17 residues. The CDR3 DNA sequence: TGTGCCAGCAGTTGGGAAGTGGGGACTAGCGATTACAATGAGCAGTTCTTC. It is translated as CASSWEVGTSDYNEQFF.

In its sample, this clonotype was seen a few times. As DNA, the CDR3 is TGTGCCAGCAGTTCCCCGGACGGGAGCTCCTACAATGAGCAGTTCTTC. Its translation is CASSSPDGSSYNEQFF. The chain links TRBV6-2 or TRBV6-3 to TRBJ2-1; D may be TRBD2 (6 bases). This CDR3 is 16 amino acids long. V lost 4 bases to trimming and J lost 0 bases, with 13 bases between them. Germline V CDR1 and CDR2: MNHEY, SVGEGT.

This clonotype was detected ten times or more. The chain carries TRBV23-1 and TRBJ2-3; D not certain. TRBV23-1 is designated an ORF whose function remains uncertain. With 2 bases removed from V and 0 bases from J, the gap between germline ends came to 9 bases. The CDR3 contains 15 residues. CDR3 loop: CASSQTRQSTDTQYF. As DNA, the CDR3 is TGCGCCAGCAGTCAAACCCGCCAGAGCACAGATACGCAGTATTTT.

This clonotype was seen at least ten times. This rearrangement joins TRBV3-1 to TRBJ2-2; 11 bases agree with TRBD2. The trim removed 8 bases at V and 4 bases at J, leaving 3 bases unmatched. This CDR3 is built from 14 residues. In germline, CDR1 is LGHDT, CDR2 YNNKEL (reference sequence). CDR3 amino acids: CASLTSGATGELFF. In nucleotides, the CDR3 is TGTGCCAGCTTGACTAGCGGGGCCACCGGGGAGCTGTTTTTT.

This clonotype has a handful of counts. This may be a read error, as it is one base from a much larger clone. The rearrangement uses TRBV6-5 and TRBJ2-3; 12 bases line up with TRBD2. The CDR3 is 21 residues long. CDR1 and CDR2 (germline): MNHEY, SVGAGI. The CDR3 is CASGYSNVLAPSGRALDTQYF. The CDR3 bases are TGTGCCAGCGGTTACTCGAACGTTTTGGCACCTAGCGGGAGGGCCTTAGATACGCAGTATTTT.